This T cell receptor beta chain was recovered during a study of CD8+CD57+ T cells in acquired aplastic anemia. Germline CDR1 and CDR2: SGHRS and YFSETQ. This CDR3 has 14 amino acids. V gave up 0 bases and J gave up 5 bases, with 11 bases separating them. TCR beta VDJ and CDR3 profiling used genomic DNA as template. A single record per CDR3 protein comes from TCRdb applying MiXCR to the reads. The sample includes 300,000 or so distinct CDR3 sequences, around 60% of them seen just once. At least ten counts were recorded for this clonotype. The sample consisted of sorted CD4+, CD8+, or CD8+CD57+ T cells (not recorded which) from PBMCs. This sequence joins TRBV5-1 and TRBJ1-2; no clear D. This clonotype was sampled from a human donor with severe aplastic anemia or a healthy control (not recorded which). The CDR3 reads CASSLDPLVYGYTF. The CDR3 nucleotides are TGCGCCAGCAGCTTGGATCCCCTAGTTTATGGCTACACCTTC.